This T cell receptor (beta chain) was captured by sequencing in a study of control samples from healthy donors and cancer patients. The CDR3 consists of 18 residues. Trimming removed 1 base from V and 0 bases from J; junction bases left unmatched: 8. Germline loops: CDR1 SGHAT, CDR2 FQNNGV. Assay: immunoSEQ multiplex PCR; the TCRdb copy retains only in-frame clones and omits some. The sample lists about 180,000 clones; 90% were seen once. Sequencing input: blood. The sequence came from a woman between 50 and 59 years old in good health. This sequence joins TRBV11-2 and TRBJ2-3, with 9 positions matching TRBD2. CDR3 bases: TGTGCCAGCAGCTTAGGACGTAAGGCGGGGGGGAGCACAGATACGCAGTATTTT. This gives the protein CASSLGRKAGGSTDTQYF.